Presented here are 8 T cell receptor beta chains from one specimen sequenced in a study of neoadjuvant anti-PD-1 for oral cavity cancer. The time point denotes: after neoadjuvant nivolumab, at surgical resection. Clones were sequenced by immunoSEQ multiplex PCR, and TCRdb holds only the in-frame ones, with some missing. The table shows more than 11,000 clones, with around 70% occurring only once. The sequenced sample was PBMCs, obtained after nivolumab (anti-PD-1) treatment. The receptors originated from a person aged 40 to 85 with oral cavity squamous cell carcinoma.

The rearrangement joins TRBV9 to TRBJ1-1; a weak D match, TRBD1 (5 bases). The length of the CDR3 is 16 residues. V gave up 2 bases and J gave up 1 base, with 15 bases separating them. Germline-derived CDR1 and CDR2 are SGDLS and YYNGEE. The CDR3 nucleotides are TGTGCCAGCAGCGTGAGCGGGACCCTAAAGAACACTGAAGCTTTCTTT. Encoded protein: CASSVSGTLKNTEAFF. Combining the CDR3 with reference TRBV9 and TRBJ1-1 gives the whole variable domain DSGVTQTPKHLITATGQRVTLRCSPRSGDLSVYWYQQSLDQGLQFLIQYYNGEERAKGNILERFSAQQFPDLHSELNLSSLELGDSALYFCASSVSGTLKNTEAFFGQGTRLTVV.

The rearrangement uses TRBV2 and TRBJ1-1; a possible D gene is TRBD1 (6 bases). The V end was cut by 2 bases, the J end by 7 bases, with 11 bases between. Germline V gene sequence: CDR1 SNHLY, CDR2 FYNNEI. This CDR3 has 13 amino acids. The CDR3 DNA reads as TGTGCCAGCAGTGAACGGGGGCGAATTGAAGCTTTCTTT. The encoded protein is CASSERGRIEAFF.

The rearrangement joins TRBV30 to TRBJ2-7; possibly TRBD1 for D (6 bases). V was trimmed by 4 bases and J by 7 bases, leaving 14 bases between them. Germline-derived CDR1 and CDR2 are GTSNPN and SVGIG (reference sequence). The CDR3 runs to 12 residues. CDR3 DNA: TGTGCCTGGAATCAGGGGCTGACTGAGCAGTACTTC. This codes for CAWNQGLTEQYF.

This clone appeared a few times. This chain links TRBV28 with TRBJ1-3; D gene uncertain. Germline CDR1 is MDHEN and CDR2 is SYDVKM. The CDR3 totals 11 residues. Trimming shortened V by 6 bases and J by 4 bases, and 4 bases separated the two germline ends. The chain's CDR3 is CASSRGNTIYF. The CDR3 DNA sequence: TGTGCCAGCAGCCGAGGAAACACCATATATTTT. Full variable domain (outside the CDR3, taken from reference TRBV28 and TRBJ1-3): DVKVTQSSRYLVKRTGEKVFLECVQDMDHENMFWYRQDPGLGLRLIYFSYDVKMKEKGDIPEGYSVSREKKERFSLILESASTNQTSMYLCASSRGNTIYFGEGSWLTVV.

V is TRBV11-3 and J is TRBJ2-3, with D possibly matching TRBD2 (5 bases). The CDR3 length is 14 residues. Germline V lookup: CDR1 SGHNT, CDR2 YENEEA. V was shortened by 4 bases and J by 4 bases, with 12 bases between the two germline ends. As DNA, the CDR3 is TGTGCCAGCAGCTCCGGACTTCAGGCAGATACGCAGTATTTT. This translates into CASSSGLQADTQYF.

This rearrangement joins TRBV6-5 to TRBJ2-5; the D gene is possibly TRBD1 (6 bases). Germline CDR1 reads MNHEY; CDR2 reads SVGAGI. The CDR3 runs to 16 residues. Trimming took off 4 bases at V and 5 bases at J, with 20 bases between the two ends. The CDR3, as DNA: TGTGCCAGCAGTTTACTCCCCCTTCCTAGGGGGGAGACCCAGTACTTC. Translated, it gives CASSLLPLPRGETQYF.

This clone has just a few counts. The identical CDR3 is also encoded by other nucleotide sequences in the sample. The CDR3 sequence: CASSLDRGTEAFF. As DNA, the CDR3 is TGTGCCAGCAGCTTAGACAGGGGGACTGAAGCTTTCTTT. This chain uses TRBV11-2 with TRBJ1-1, with TRBD1 matching 7 bases. The V and J ends lost 0 bases and 5 bases, in that order; junction bases with no gene match: 0. The CDR3 spans 13 residues. Germline V gene sequence: CDR1 SGHAT, CDR2 FQNNGV.

This clone was seen a few times. V is TRBV11-2 and J is TRBJ2-7; TRBD1 might be the D (6 bases). The length of the CDR3 is 15 residues. The V gene's germline CDR1 is SGHAT and CDR2 FQNNGV. V lost 7 bases and J lost 0, with 16 bases in between. CDR3 in DNA: TGTGCCAGCACCACAGGGTCGTCGAGCTCCTACGAGCAGTACTTC. Protein product: CASTTGSSSSYEQYF.